This entry features one T cell receptor (beta chain) sequence. The antigen it binds to is not known. No much larger clonotype is one base removed from it; base qualities were not supplied. CDR1 SGHRS and CDR2 YFSETQ were looked up in the germline V gene. Including cysteine and phenylalanine, the CDR3 has 13 amino acids. Left in the record is the CDR3 DNA by itself, 39 bases read in frame from the first base. V was cut back by 0 bases and J by 2 bases, leaving a gap of 5 bases between them. This sample is drawn from a study of lymphopenia after photon versus proton radiotherapy (dated by TCRdb to the late 2010s). Concerning the study at large: Photon and proton radiation therapy were compared by the study for their immunological effects in patients with gastrointestinal tumors who developed high-grade lymphopenia. A cohort of some 20 patients with gastrointestinal tumors who received either photon or proton therapy and subsequently developed lymphopenia was included. The goal of the study was to characterize the differences between the two radiation modalities in how they affect the immune system. The study at large found these results: After the lymphocyte count nadir, oligoclonal expansion, especially of CD8+ Temra cells, was observed in photon-treated repertoires, and the drop in diversity was driven by this expansion. During treatment, patients who received proton therapy stayed relatively stable, whereas patients who received photon therapy lost naive T cells and TCR diversity and gained effector/memory populations. The authors looked at the survival association only in patients who died, and they framed better survival with proton therapy as a possibility rather than a demonstrated result. Among patients across the cohort who died, overall survival time showed an inverse correlation with a larger post-nadir drop in TCR diversity.

Libraries came from the immunoSEQ multiplex PCR assay. Alongside multiparametric flow cytometry, deep sequencing of rearranged TCR beta loci was used to profile the T cell repertoires. Entries here come from immuneACCESS through TCRdb and include only in-frame sequences with V and J called. Some clones fail to appear in such tables; in the studies checked, an unresolved V gene covers under half of the shortfall, and the cause of the remainder is unknown. Recorded for this sample are around 19,000 clones; roughly nine tenths of them occurred a single time. Clones ranked in the top ten supply 1.7% of the sample.

The source material was peripheral blood, sampled from a patient treated with photon-based radiotherapy. The receptor comes from a woman aged 40 to 50 with cholangiocarcinoma. The chain joins TRBV5-1 to TRBJ1-1; the D gene lacks a confident call. Read as DNA, the sequence is TGCGCCAGCAGCTTGGACTTTAACACTGAAGCTTTCTTT. The translation is CASSLDFNTEAFF.